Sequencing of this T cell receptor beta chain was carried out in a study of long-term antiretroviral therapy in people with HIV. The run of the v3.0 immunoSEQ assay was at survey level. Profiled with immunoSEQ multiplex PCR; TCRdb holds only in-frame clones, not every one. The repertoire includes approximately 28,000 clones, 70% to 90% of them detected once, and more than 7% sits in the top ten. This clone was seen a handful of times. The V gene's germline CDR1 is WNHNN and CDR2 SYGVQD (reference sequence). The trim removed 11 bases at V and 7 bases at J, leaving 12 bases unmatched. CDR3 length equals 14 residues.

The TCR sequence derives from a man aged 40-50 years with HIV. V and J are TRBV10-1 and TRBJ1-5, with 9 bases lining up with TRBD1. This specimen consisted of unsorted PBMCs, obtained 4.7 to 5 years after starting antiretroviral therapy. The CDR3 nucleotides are TGCGCCGGAGTCTCACAGGGGGCGGGGCAGCCCCAGCATTTT. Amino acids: CAGVSQGAGQPQHF.